These 10 T cell receptor beta chains share one sample of origin, sequenced in a study of blood T cell repertoires in COVID-19. The table came from immunoSEQ multiplex PCR; TCRdb's copy has only in-frame clones and leaves some out. The repertoire has around 320,000 clones, about 87% of them found once; the top ten carry 6.9%. The material sequenced was peripheral blood. All receptors derive from a woman in her twenties or thirties who had recovered from COVID-19.

This clone was counted once. The rearrangement joins TRBV5-4 to TRBJ1-1; 7 bases map to TRBD1. Germline loops: CDR1 SGHNT, CDR2 YYREEE (reference sequence). CDR3 size: 14 residues. With 0 bases clipped from V and 3 bases from J, the junction kept 2 bases outside the gene matches. The CDR3 loop is CASSLDRGHTEAFF. Written as DNA, the CDR3 is TGTGCCAGCAGCTTGGACAGGGGACACACTGAAGCTTTCTTT. The full variable domain, its missing parts supplied by reference TRBV5-4 and TRBJ1-1, is ETGVTQSPTHLIKTRGQQVTLRCSSQSGHNTVSWYQQALGQGPQFIFQYYREEENGRGNFPPRFSGLQFPNYSSELNVNALELDDSALYLCASSLDRGHTEAFFGQGTRLTVV.

The sample holds a few counts of this clone. V usage is TRBV3-1 (or the pseudogene TRBV3-2) and J usage is TRBJ1-2; TRBD1 aligns across 11 bases. Germline V gene data show CDR1 as LGHDT and CDR2 as YNNKEL (reference sequence). The junction had 5 bases not matched to a gene; V was cut back by 4 bases and J by 7 bases. The CDR3 sequence is 14 residues long. The CDR3 nucleotides are TGTGCCAGCAGCCGAGGAGGACAGGGGGCTGGCTACACCTTC. Protein sequence: CASSRGGQGAGYTF.

The chain combines TRBV21-1 with TRBJ1-1; TRBD1 reflects the table's D call only, with no check against the DNA. TRBV21-1 is a known pseudogene. The CDR3 contains 17 residues. For the CDR3, the DNA is TGTGCCAGCAGCAAGGGCGACAGGGGGCTCCCGAACACTGAAGCTTTCTTT. It encodes CASSKGDRGLPNTEAFF.

The chain couples TRBV7-2 to TRBJ1-3, with a possible D match to TRBD1 (6 bases). Germline CDR1 is SGHTA and CDR2 is FQGNSA. V was shortened by 1 base and J by 4 bases, with 17 bases between the two germline ends. The CDR3 is 17 residues long. This CDR3 is CASSLGGGPRDGNTIYF. CDR3 bases: TGTGCCAGCAGCTTAGGCGGGGGCCCGAGGGACGGAAACACCATATATTTT.

The CDR3 protein is CASSLGGSSSYEQYF. As DNA, the CDR3 is TGCGCCAGCAGCTTGGGCGGGTCGAGCTCCTACGAGCAGTACTTC. The chain joins TRBV5-1 to TRBJ2-7, with D maybe TRBD2 (5 bases). The CDR3 contains 15 residues. Germline lookup yields CDR1 SGHRS and CDR2 YFSETQ. Trimming left V 0 bases short and J 0 bases short, with 10 bases between.

The chain joins TRBV16 to TRBJ2-7; the D is unclear. Germline V gene data show CDR1 as KGHSY and CDR2 as FQNENV. Trimming left V 2 bases short and J 4 bases short, with 6 bases between. This CDR3 is 12 amino acids long. The CDR3 protein is CASSQDTYEQYF. CDR3 nucleotide sequence: TGTGCCAGCAGCCAAGATACTTACGAGCAGTACTTC.

The chain links TRBV28 to TRBJ1-5; TRBD1 might be the D (5 bases). The V end was cut by 5 bases, the J end by 5 bases, with 22 bases between. CDR3 length: 17 amino acids. The germline CDR1 and CDR2 sequences are MDHEN and SYDVKM. CDR3 DNA sequence: TGTGCCAGCAGTAGGCTCGGGGGGGAAACAATCCATCAGCCCCAGCATTTT. Its protein product is CASSRLGGETIHQPQHF.

The rearrangement links TRBV19 to TRBJ2-2; the D gene is possibly TRBD1 (7 bases). The CDR3 consists of 15 residues. V was pared by 5 bases and J by 2 bases, with 12 bases between. Germline CDR1 reads LNHDA; CDR2 reads SQIVND (reference sequence). The CDR3 region has the DNA TGTGCCAGTAGTGGAGGGGGCCAAAACACCGGGGAGCTGTTTTTT. Its translation: CASSGGGQNTGELFF.

This CDR3 is CATSDPVLDTQYF. CDR3 coding DNA: TGTGCCACCAGTGATCCGGTGCTGGATACGCAGTATTTT. The chain employs TRBV24-1 and TRBJ2-3; D is unresolved. Germline V gene lookup returns CDR1 KGHDR and CDR2 SFDVKD. The CDR3 extends over 13 amino acids. Trimming stripped 3 bases from V and 6 bases from J, with 9 bases between.

V usage is TRBV7-3 and J usage is TRBJ2-2, with 11 bases fitting TRBD1. CDR1 is SGHTA and CDR2 is FQGTGA in the germline V gene. There are 16 residues in the CDR3. The junction had 6 bases not matched to a gene; V was cut back by 5 bases and J by 4 bases. CDR3 amino acids: CASSPGTGGVTGELFF. CDR3 sequence (DNA): TGTGCCAGCAGCCCGGGGACAGGGGGTGTCACCGGGGAGCTGTTTTTT. Complete variable domain (other parts from reference TRBV7-3 and TRBJ2-2): GAGVSQTPSNKVTEKGKYVELRCDPISGHTALYWYRQSLGQGPEFLIYFQGTGAADDSGLPNDRFFAVRPEGSVSTLKIQRTERGDSAVYLCASSPGTGGVTGELFFGEGSRLTVL.